One TCR beta chain is described in this entry. The antigen remains unidentified. These data are taken from a study of cytomegalovirus exposure and HLA in healthy donors. Study results and caveats: Highest at DRB1 and lowest at HLA-C, TCR association rates differed among HLA loci in a later analysis.

The study ran its PCR with 60 Vbeta and 13 Jbeta primers. As originally analysed: In a later analysis, of 80 million to 90 million unique beta chains, roughly 9.9 million appeared in at least two donors. The repertoire was sequenced with immunoSEQ multiplex PCR; TCRdb's copy has only in-frame clones and lacks some. The V and J calls and clone size come from that table; D and trimming were worked out from the DNA. The sample contains some 97,000 clones, 80% to 90% of which appear only once. Healthy bone marrow donors supplied every sample. CDR3 length: 14 amino acids. Germline V gives CDR1 SGHVS, CDR2 FNYEAQ. V lost 8 bases, J lost 0 bases, and 12 bases lay in between.

Sequencing was performed on PBMCs. The origin of this receptor is a woman between 18 and 29 years old in good health and CMV-seronegative. This chain connects TRBV7-6 to TRBJ2-3; D is perhaps TRBD2 (5 bases). The CDR3 DNA reads as TGTGCCAGCGGAGGCGGGTCTAGCACAGATACGCAGTATTTT. Translation: CASGGGSSTDTQYF.